A selection of T cell receptor beta chains follows, all from one sample in a study of Ad26.COV2.S vaccination and SARS-CoV-2 variants. Profiling relied on immunoSEQ multiplex PCR, and the TCRdb table lists in-frame clones only, not all of them. The data show 360,000 or so clones, around 86% seen once. Here the sequenced sample was peripheral blood, taken in a trial of Ad26.COV2.S vaccine versus placebo. All receptors come from a person between 18 and 59 years old who received the Ad26.COV2.S COVID-19 vaccine or a placebo. Each CDR3 is given with its conserved first and last residue. D genes are given only for firm matches. Expanded clones are given a class, and other clones once, few, many or no size at all.

length,D,J,size,V,CDR3,DNA
16,-,TRBJ2-3,-,TRBV6-2/TRBV6-3,CASTPRTAVSTDTQYF,TGTGCCAGCACCCCGCGGACAGCCGTTAGCACAGATACGCAGTATTTT
13,-,TRBJ2-4,-,TRBV5-1,CASSSGSLNIQYF,TGCGCCAGCAGCTCTGGCTCCCTAAACATTCAGTACTTC
18,TRBD1,TRBJ1-5,-,TRBV4-2,CASSQGGQGASIGQPQHF,TGTGCCAGCAGCCAGGGGGGACAGGGAGCCTCGATCGGTCAGCCCCAGCATTTT
14,TRBD2,TRBJ2-7,-,TRBV6-6,CASSSLGGLGEQYF,TGTGCCAGCAGTTCGCTGGGGGGGTTAGGCGAGCAGTACTTC
14,-,TRBJ1-3,-,TRBV6-5,CASRGADLGNTIYF,TGTGCCAGCAGGGGGGCAGATCTTGGAAACACCATATATTTT
15,TRBD1,TRBJ2-3,once,TRBV5-1,CASSRDRASTDTQYF,TGCGCCAGCAGCAGAGACAGGGCTAGCACAGATACGCAGTATTTT
16,TRBD2,TRBJ2-3,-,TRBV7-3,CASSKNSGGGTDTQYF,TGTGCCAGCAGCAAGAATAGCGGGGGAGGCACAGATACGCAGTATTTT
14,-,TRBJ1-1,-,TRBV6-4,CASSEQQGSTEAFF,TGTGCCAGCAGTGAACAACAGGGTAGCACTGAAGCTTTCTTT
15,-,TRBJ2-7,-,TRBV7-3,CASSLAAQSPYEQYF,TGTGCCAGCAGCTTAGCGGCTCAGTCCCCCTACGAGCAGTACTTC
13,-,TRBJ1-2,-,TRBV15,CATSMDSQYGYTF,TGTGCCACCAGCATGGACTCCCAATATGGCTACACCTTC
12,-,TRBJ2-7,-,TRBV6-5,CASISMGHEQYF,TGTGCCAGCATCTCCATGGGGCACGAGCAGTACTTC
16,TRBD2,TRBJ2-5,-,TRBV5-1,CASSLGRLGGEETQYF,TGCGCCAGCAGCTTGGGACGGTTGGGAGGGGAAGAGACCCAGTACTTC
11,TRBD2,TRBJ2-3,-,TRBV20-1,CSAAGLAMTYF,TGCAGTGCAGCGGGACTAGCGATGACGTATTTT
17,-,TRBJ2-2,-,TRBV7-3,CASSLLGGRGETGELFF,TGTGCCAGCAGCTTACTAGGGGGTCGGGGAGAGACCGGGGAGCTGTTTTTT
15,TRBD1,TRBJ1-2,-,TRBV18,CASSHGTGAENGYTF,TGTGCCAGCTCCCACGGGACAGGGGCCGAAAACGGCTACACCTTC
14,TRBD1,TRBJ2-7,-,TRBV4-1,CASSQDHRGLEQYF,TGCGCCAGCAGCCAAGATCACAGGGGATTAGAGCAGTACTTC
15,TRBD1,TRBJ1-2,-,TRBV5-4,CASSSGTGAVIGYTF,TGTGCCAGCAGCTCCGGGACAGGGGCGGTAATTGGCTACACCTTC
16,TRBD1,TRBJ2-2,-,TRBV7-3,CASSLGTGTNTGELFF,TGTGCCAGCAGCTTAGGGACAGGAACGAACACCGGGGAGCTGTTTTTT
16,TRBD1,TRBJ1-6,-,TRBV7-2,CASSPTGGIYNSPLHF,TGTGCCAGCAGCCCGACAGGGGGAATCTATAATTCACCCCTCCACTTT
14,TRBD1,TRBJ1-1,-,TRBV7-9,CASSWARGGAEAFF,TGTGCCAGCAGCTGGGCCAGGGGGGGAGCTGAAGCTTTCTTT
12,-,TRBJ1-6,-,TRBV30,CAWNVPGNSLHF,TGTGCCTGGAACGTCCCAGGGAACTCCCTCCACTTT
15,-,TRBJ2-7,few,TRBV11-2,CASSLMGRGGYEQYF,TGTGCCAGCAGCTTAATGGGGAGAGGTGGCTACGAGCAGTACTTC
15,-,TRBJ1-5,-,TRBV6-5,CASSPNLGGNQPQHF,TGTGCCAGCAGCCCCAACCTAGGGGGCAATCAGCCCCAGCATTTT
14,-,TRBJ2-1,-,TRBV6-6,CASSEEGPHNEQFF,TGTGCCAGCAGCGAGGAGGGCCCCCACAATGAGCAGTTCTTC
14,-,TRBJ2-1,-,TRBV30,CAWSVGAGVGEQFF,TGTGCCTGGAGTGTGGGTGCGGGTGTAGGGGAGCAGTTCTTC
14,TRBD1,TRBJ2-7,-,TRBV4-1,CASSQETDRAKQYF,TGCGCCAGCAGCCAGGAGACCGACAGGGCGAAGCAGTACTTC
15,TRBD2,TRBJ2-2,-,TRBV13,CASRRLAGGTGELFF,TGTGCCAGCAGACGACTAGCGGGGGGCACCGGGGAGCTGTTTTTT
12,-,TRBJ1-5,-,TRBV6-5,CASIGGDQPQHF,TGTGCCAGCATAGGAGGGGATCAGCCCCAGCATTTT
16,TRBD1,TRBJ2-5,-,TRBV5-1,CASSTGTGPYQETQYF,TGCGCCAGCAGCACCGGGACAGGGCCCTACCAGGAGACCCAGTACTTC
17,TRBD1,TRBJ1-4,-,TRBV7-4,CASSHNTGQAGAEKLFF,TGTGCCAGCAGCCATAACACAGGACAGGCAGGGGCAGAAAAACTGTTTTTT
14,-,TRBJ1-4,-,TRBV5-1,CASSLNGGSEKLFF,TGCGCCAGCAGCTTGAATGGCGGGAGCGAGAAACTGTTTTTT
15,TRBD2,TRBJ2-1,-,TRBV5-4,CASSYGLAGYNEQFF,TGTGCCAGCAGCTATGGACTAGCGGGTTACAATGAGCAGTTCTTC
16,-,TRBJ2-1,-,TRBV11-1,CASSRPGGPIYNEQFF,TGTGCCAGCTCTAGACCCGGGGGCCCGATATACAATGAGCAGTTCTTC
14,-,TRBJ1-4,-,TRBV6-5,CATLGRQPEEKLFF,TGTGCCACCCTGGGACGACAGCCGGAGGAAAAACTGTTTTTT
14,-,TRBJ1-5,-,TRBV19,CASSMMSGNQPQHF,TGTGCCAGTAGTATGATGAGCGGCAATCAGCCCCAGCATTTT
13,-,TRBJ1-1,-,TRBV30,CAWSISPNTEAFF,TGTGCCTGGAGTATAAGCCCAAACACTGAAGCTTTCTTT
14,-,TRBJ2-7,-,TRBV10-3,CAITRELNSYEQYF,TGTGCCATCACCCGAGAGCTAAACTCCTACGAGCAGTACTTC
13,-,TRBJ1-2,-,TRBV6-6,CAGRKTAENGYTF,TGTGCCGGAAGAAAGACAGCGGAAAATGGCTACACCTTC
18,TRBD2,TRBJ2-1,-,TRBV11-2,CASSYPWASGGAENEQFF,TGTGCCAGCAGTTACCCTTGGGCCAGCGGGGGGGCTGAGAATGAGCAGTTCTTC
13,-,TRBJ2-5,-,TRBV7-9,CASSGGSRETQYF,TGTGCCAGCAGCGGGGGGAGTAGGGAGACCCAGTACTTC
14,TRBD2,TRBJ2-3,-,TRBV5-1,CASGTSGGTDTQYF,TGCGCCAGCGGGACTAGCGGGGGAACAGATACGCAGTATTTT
12,-,TRBJ2-7,-,TRBV27,CASSPGQSKQYF,TGTGCCAGCAGTCCCGGACAGTCGAAGCAGTACTTC
13,-,TRBJ1-2,once,TRBV6-5,CASGREMGYGYTF,TGTGCCAGCGGTCGGGAGATGGGCTATGGCTACACCTTC
13,-,TRBJ1-1,-,TRBV19,CASSIRHNTEAFF,TGTGCCAGTAGTATCCGGCATAACACTGAAGCTTTCTTT
15,TRBD1,TRBJ1-3,few,TRBV19,CASSIGNRGRNTIYF,TGTGCCAGTAGTATCGGTAACAGGGGTCGAAACACCATATATTTT